The T cell receptor beta chain described here comes from a study of OX40 agonist ivuxolimab in advanced cancers. Across the study: Patients were treated with ivuxolimab, an agonistic anti-OX40 (CD134) antibody.

The method was immunoSEQ multiplex PCR; TCRdb's version includes in-frame clones alone and lacks a portion of them. The sample lists 20,000 to 25,000 clones, roughly four fifths occurring once. V trimming: 5 bases; J trimming: 5 bases; junction bases outside the gene matches: 4. The CDR3 runs to 13 residues. CDR1 SGHNT and CDR2 YENEEA come from the germline V gene. At cycle 4 day 1, cycle 7 day 1, and baseline, blood was sampled. About this clone: Its antigen is not known.

The study, taken as a whole, reports: Low normalized T-cell clonal expansion was additionally recorded for some nonresponders. Blood T cells, both CD4+ and CD8+, expanded clonally by week 6 at 0.1 to 3.0 mg/kg.

This chain connects TRBV11-3 to TRBJ2-7; 9 bases agree with TRBD2. Sample: CD4+ or CD8+ T cells sorted from blood, taken in a trial of the OX40 agonist ivuxolimab. The sequence derives from an adult with an advanced solid tumor such as melanoma, head and neck, liver or kidney cancer. CDR3 amino acids: CASSRRGGHEQYF. CDR3 coding DNA: TGTGCCAGCAGCCGGCGGGGGGGCCACGAGCAGTACTTC.